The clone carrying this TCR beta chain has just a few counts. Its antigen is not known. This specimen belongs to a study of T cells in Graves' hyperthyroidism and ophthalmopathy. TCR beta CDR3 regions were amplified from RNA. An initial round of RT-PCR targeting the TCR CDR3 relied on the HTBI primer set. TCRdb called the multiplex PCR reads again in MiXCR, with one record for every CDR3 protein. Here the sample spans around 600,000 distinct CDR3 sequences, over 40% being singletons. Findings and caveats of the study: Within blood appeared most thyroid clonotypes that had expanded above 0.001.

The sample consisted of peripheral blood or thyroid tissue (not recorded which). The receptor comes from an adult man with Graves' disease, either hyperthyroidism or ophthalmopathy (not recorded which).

CDR3 coding DNA: TGTGCCAGTAGTAAGACAGGTTTTGTCACTGAAGCTTTCTTT. Translation gives CASSKTGFVTEAFF. The genes are TRBV19 and TRBJ1-1; perhaps TRBD1 as D (6 bases). V lost 4 bases and J 4 bases, leaving 13 bases between the germline ends. Per the germline V gene, CDR1 is LNHDA and CDR2 is SQIVND (reference sequence). The CDR3 has 14 residues.